The clone carrying this TCR beta chain was seen at least ten times. TCRdb reprocessed the 5' RACE reads via MiXCR and lists one record per CDR3 protein. The table includes tens of thousands of distinct CDR3 sequences, roughly 9.6% detected once. This entry comes from a study of CD8 T cells in ankylosing spondylitis. Trimming pared 4 bases from V and 4 bases from J, leaving 15 bases between. The CDR3 loop spans 15 amino acids. Germline values: CDR1 SNHLY, CDR2 FYNNEI. The rearrangement links TRBV2 to TRBJ2-3; the D is unclear. Material: blood, either unsorted or a sorted T cell fraction (not recorded which). The sequence came from a male donor with ankylosing spondylitis or in good health (not recorded which). The CDR3 reads CASSVAYFPSDTQYF. DNA of the CDR3: TGTGCCAGCAGTGTCGCCTACTTCCCATCAGATACGCAGTATTTT.